The source of this TCR beta chain is a study of shared clonotypes between healthy human individuals. Using immunoSEQ multiplex PCR, the repertoire was profiled, and TCRdb retains in-frame clones only, with some absent. The data show millions of clones, with roughly nine tenths seen just once and over 0.12% held by the top ten. Germline loops: CDR1 SNHLY, CDR2 FYNNEI. V shed 7 bases, J shed 8 bases, and the junction held 7 bases outside the gene matches. There are 14 residues in the CDR3. The chain uses TRBV2 and TRBJ1-4; 10 bases are shared with TRBD1. This receptor was identified in a man between 18 and 29 years old in good health. Sample: naive CD4+ T cells sorted from blood. The subset here: CD45RA+ positively selected. The CDR3 DNA reads as TGTGCCAGCACCGGACAGGGGGGACAGGAAAAACTGTTTTTT. Its protein is CASTGQGGQEKLFF.